This TCR beta chain was identified during a study of blood T cell repertoires in COVID-19. Overall study context: Acute-phase and convalescent COVID-19 samples originated in the United States, Italy and Spain. Nucleic acid was either cDNA or gDNA, and it came from T cells, B-cell-depleted T cells, or PBMCs.

TCRdb's table, derived via immunoSEQ multiplex PCR, lists solely in-frame clones and lacks some. The data contain tens of thousands of clones, roughly nine tenths of them singletons. The V segment lost 1 base and the J segment 1 base; nucleotides outside the gene matches: 4. The germline CDR1 and CDR2 sequences are MNHNS and SASEGT. There are 16 residues in the CDR3. Sequenced material: peripheral blood. The chain carries TRBV6-1 and TRBJ2-3; 8 nucleotides align to TRBD2. The clonotype comes from a human donor with active COVID-19. The donor label of this sample is uncertain. The CDR3 region has the DNA TGTGCCAGCAGTGAAGTTGCGGGGGGCCGCACAGATACGCAGTATTTT. Protein sequence: CASSEVAGGRTDTQYF.